The clone carrying this T cell receptor beta chain was counted between two and nine times. Responders labeled with CFSE (about 200,000) were plated with about 200,000 irradiated, violet-dye-labeled stimulators. Libraries were prepared by immunoSEQ multiplex PCR; TCRdb keeps only in-frame clonotypes and omits some of them. The sample comprises over 2,000 clones, 25% to 30% of which are singletons, and 4.5% to 6.5% rests with the top ten. The germline V and J ends were trimmed by 8 bases and 1 base, with 12 bases remaining between them. The germline V gene has CDR1 MDHEN and CDR2 SYDVKM. The CDR3 loop spans 13 amino acids. The data originate from a study of graft-versus-host responses after intestinal transplantation.

The clonotype comes from a human patient who was an organ donor for intestinal transplantation. Sequencing used alloreactive CD8+ T cells from a mixed lymphocyte reaction culture, obtained before transplantation. Sample subset: CFSE-low proliferating T cells sorted from approximately 6-day pre-transplant mixed lymphocyte reaction (GvH or HvG direction). This chain connects TRBV28 to TRBJ2-7; D call uncertain. CDR3 coding DNA: TGTGCCAGCCACCCCCACGGGTCCTACGAGCAGTACTTC. This encodes CASHPHGSYEQYF.